The 7 T cell receptor beta chains below were found in one sample sequenced in a study of blood T cell repertoires in COVID-19. Produced via immunoSEQ multiplex PCR; TCRdb's table is partial and in-frame only. The sample holds about 220,000 clones, 80% to 90% seen once. Sequencing was performed on peripheral blood. Receptors originate from a woman in her seventies with acute or convalescent COVID-19.

This chain links TRBV2 with TRBJ1-2, with no clear D. Germline CDR1 is SNHLY and CDR2 is FYNNEI. V dropped 7 bases and J dropped 7 bases, with 13 bases sitting between them. The CDR3 consists of 12 residues. The CDR3 sequence is CASNEGSSGYTF. The CDR3 DNA is TGTGCCAGCAACGAGGGTTCAAGTGGCTACACCTTC.

The V call is TRBV6-2 or TRBV6-3, the J call TRBJ1-5, with TRBD1 identical over 9 bases. Looked up from germline, CDR1 is MNHEY and CDR2 is SVGEGT. The CDR3 is made up of 15 amino acids. V gave up 3 bases and J gave up 6 bases; unmatched junction bases: 6. CDR3 amino acids: CASSYPTGGSQPQHF. In nucleotides, the CDR3 is TGTGCCAGCAGTTATCCTACAGGGGGCTCTCAGCCCCAGCATTTT.

This clone came up a few times. This chain uses TRBV28 with TRBJ1-5, with 8 positions matching TRBD1. This CDR3 contains 16 residues. Germline trimming cut 6 bases from V and 5 bases from J; bases unmatched to any gene: 12. Germline V lookup: CDR1 MDHEN, CDR2 SYDVKM. CDR3 DNA: TGTGCCAGCAGCTCCTTATCGGGACAGGATTATCAGCCCCAGCATTTT. Translation gives CASSSLSGQDYQPQHF.

This chain connects TRBV29-1 to TRBJ1-4, with TRBD1 identical over 7 bases. The J segment lost 1 base and the V segment lost 4 bases, leaving 15 bases of the junction unmatched. Germline CDR1 and CDR2: SQVTM and ANQGSEA. CDR3 length equals 18 residues. CDR3 DNA: TGCAGCGTTGCCCCAATAGTAGGGGGCGGTGGAACTAATGAAAAACTGTTTTTT. It yields the protein CSVAPIVGGGGTNEKLFF.

The sample holds a few counts of this clone. The chain combines TRBV6-2 or TRBV6-3 with TRBJ1-1, with a weak D call TRBD1 (6 bases). This CDR3 is 13 amino acids long. Germline-derived CDR1 and CDR2 are MNHEY and SVGEGT. Trimming took 0 bases from V and 5 from J, leaving 7 bases between them. The CDR3 region has the DNA TGTGCCAGCAGTTACTCGGACAGAACTGAAGCTTTCTTT. Translation: CASSYSDRTEAFF.

V is TRBV6-5 and J is TRBJ1-1; weak D call: TRBD1 (5 bases). This CDR3 region has 13 residues. V was pared by 4 bases and J by 9 bases, with 15 bases between. Germline V lookup: CDR1 MNHEY, CDR2 SVGAGI. The CDR3 sequence is CASSSPGRGKAFF. The CDR3, as DNA: TGTGCCAGCAGTTCCCCTGGTAGGGGAAAAGCTTTCTTT.

The chain carries TRBV4-3 and TRBJ2-2; a possible D gene is TRBD1 (5 bases). Trimming stripped 0 bases from V and 5 bases from J, with 13 bases between. The CDR3 extends over 16 amino acids. Germline-derived CDR1 and CDR2 are LGHNA and YSLEER. CDR3 in amino acids: CASSQDFQGTTGELFF. DNA of the CDR3: TGCGCCAGCAGCCAAGATTTTCAGGGAACGACCGGGGAGCTGTTTTTT.